The rows below give T cell receptor beta chains drawn from one sample of a study of control samples from healthy donors and cancer patients. Clones were read by immunoSEQ multiplex PCR, and TCRdb kept only the in-frame ones, dropping some. The sample includes 150,000 to 200,000 clones, 85% to 90% of them seen just once. Specimen: blood. Receptors were obtained from a woman aged 50 to 60 in good health. CDR3s include the opening cysteine and the closing phenylalanine or tryptophan. Fields, in order: clone size, V gene, J gene, D gene, CDR3 DNA, CDR3 protein. The D gene is left open where the match is weak. Part of the rows lack a size; the others show once, few, many or a class for expanded clones.

clone size: -
V gene: TRBV9
J gene: TRBJ1-6
D gene: -
CDR3 DNA: TGTGCCAGCAGCCTGGGCAGAGATAATTCACCCCTCCACTTT
CDR3 protein: CASSLGRDNSPLHF

clone size: -
V gene: TRBV5-1
J gene: TRBJ1-4
D gene: -
CDR3 DNA: TGCGCCAGCAATGGGGGGGCAACTAATGAAAAACTGTTTTTT
CDR3 protein: CASNGGATNEKLFF

clone size: once
V gene: TRBV12-5
J gene: TRBJ2-3
D gene: -
CDR3 DNA: TGTGCTAGTGGCCTTGGAAGGAATACGCAGTATTTT
CDR3 protein: CASGLGRNTQYF

clone size: -
V gene: TRBV6-6
J gene: TRBJ1-5
D gene: -
CDR3 DNA: TGTGCCAGCAGTCCCCGTTCCGATGATAGCAATCAGCCCCAGCATTTT
CDR3 protein: CASSPRSDDSNQPQHF

clone size: -
V gene: TRBV5-1
J gene: TRBJ1-4
D gene: -
CDR3 DNA: TGCGCCAGCGCGTTCTCCGGACAGAAGTCAGAAAAACTGTTTTTT
CDR3 protein: CASAFSGQKSEKLFF

clone size: -
V gene: TRBV25-1
J gene: TRBJ1-2
D gene: -
CDR3 DNA: TGTGCCAGCAGTGAAGGATCCGACTATGGCTACACCTTC
CDR3 protein: CASSEGSDYGYTF

clone size: -
V gene: TRBV5-1
J gene: TRBJ2-7
D gene: -
CDR3 DNA: TGCGCCAGCAGCTCATTAGGGGGGAACGAGCAGTACTTC
CDR3 protein: CASSSLGGNEQYF

clone size: -
V gene: TRBV11-3
J gene: TRBJ1-6
D gene: -
CDR3 DNA: TGTGCCAGCAGCTTAGATGCAGCCAATTCACCCCTCCACTTT
CDR3 protein: CASSLDAANSPLHF

clone size: -
V gene: TRBV6-5
J gene: TRBJ2-1
D gene: TRBD2
CDR3 DNA: TGTGCCAGCAGTCTCGACGGGACTACCTACAATGAGCAGTTCTTC
CDR3 protein: CASSLDGTTYNEQFF

clone size: -
V gene: TRBV25-1
J gene: TRBJ1-1
D gene: -
CDR3 DNA: TGTGCCAGCAGTCGAGGGGAATTGAACACTGAAGCTTTCTTT
CDR3 protein: CASSRGELNTEAFF

clone size: -
V gene: TRBV7-6
J gene: TRBJ2-3
D gene: -
CDR3 DNA: TGTGCCAGCAGCCCTCTTTATCGCACAGATACGCAGTATTTT
CDR3 protein: CASSPLYRTDTQYF

clone size: -
V gene: TRBV6-2/TRBV6-3
J gene: TRBJ2-1
D gene: TRBD2
CDR3 DNA: TGTGCCAGCAGTGGGACTAGCGGGAGTGGGCGTGAGCAGTTCTTC
CDR3 protein: CASSGTSGSGREQFF

clone size: -
V gene: TRBV7-2
J gene: TRBJ2-2
D gene: -
CDR3 DNA: TGTGCCAGCAGCCCGGGACCACACACCGGGGAGCTGTTTTTT
CDR3 protein: CASSPGPHTGELFF

clone size: -
V gene: TRBV5-5
J gene: TRBJ1-3
D gene: -
CDR3 DNA: TGTGCCAGCAGCTTGAACTGGGACTCTGGAAACACCATATATTTT
CDR3 protein: CASSLNWDSGNTIYF

clone size: once
V gene: TRBV19
J gene: TRBJ1-3
D gene: -
CDR3 DNA: TGTGCCAGTAGACTAGAACCAGATATGTTTTCTGGAAACACCATATATTTT
CDR3 protein: CASRLEPDMFSGNTIYF

clone size: -
V gene: TRBV11-3
J gene: TRBJ2-1
D gene: -
CDR3 DNA: TGTGCCAGCAGCCCGGACAGACACAATGAGCAGTTCTTC
CDR3 protein: CASSPDRHNEQFF

clone size: -
V gene: TRBV20-1
J gene: TRBJ2-5
D gene: -
CDR3 DNA: TGCAGTGCTAGTGGCTCCCAAGAGACCCAGTACTTC
CDR3 protein: CSASGSQETQYF